This TCR beta chain was captured by sequencing in a study of blood T cell repertoires in COVID-19. Study-level background: Sites in the United States, Italy and Spain provided acute and convalescent COVID-19 samples. PBMCs, B-cell-depleted T cells, or T cells were the source of the cDNA or gDNA that made up the material.

How the authors handled the data: Amplification with reference gene primers provided the estimates of nucleated cell counts. Sequencing used immunoSEQ multiplex PCR; TCRdb keeps in-frame clones, though not all of them. That table gives V, J and clone size, and the DNA gave D and trimming. In the table there are 200,000 to 250,000 clones, 85% of which are singletons. The sample comprised PBMCs or T cells enriched from blood (not recorded which). The TCR originated in a man aged 40-50 years who had recovered from COVID-19.

The CDR3 spells CASSYATEQYF. As DNA, the CDR3 is TGTGCCAGCAGCTACGCTACCGAGCAGTACTTC. The chain recombines TRBV5-5 with TRBJ2-7; no firm D call. Germline lookup yields CDR1 SGHKS and CDR2 YYEKEE (reference sequence). The V gene lost 3 bases and the J gene lost 6 bases, with 7 bases spanning the gap. The CDR3 extends over 11 amino acids.